This TCR beta chain was identified in a study of T cells in localized non-small cell lung cancer. Overall study results and limits: Patients showing higher blood T cell density tended to see longer overall survival. A median around 57 of the top 100 tumor clones appeared in adjacent lung. Uninvolved adjacent lung had more T cell clonality than any other tissue, topping tumor.

The repertoire was sequenced with immunoSEQ multiplex PCR; TCRdb's copy has only in-frame clones and lacks some. Found here are 61,000 or so clones, roughly 88% of them singletons; the top ten hold about 5%. The CDR3 loop spans 11 amino acids. Trimming pared 3 bases from V and 10 bases from J, leaving 10 bases between. The germline V gene has CDR1 MNHNY and CDR2 SVGAGI (reference sequence). This clone was counted once. Its target is unknown. The clonotype was recovered from a woman between 35 and 70 years old with stage I lung adenocarcinoma. The V and J genes are TRBV6-6 and TRBJ2-7; possible D gene TRBD1, 5 bases. The input for sequencing was peripheral blood, taken before any cancer treatment. The CDR3 loop is CASSYKGSQYF. The CDR3 coding sequence is TGTGCCAGCAGTTATAAGGGGTCACAGTACTTC.